A single sample is the source of the 8 T cell receptor beta chains below, sequenced in a study of identical twins. TCRdb passed the 5' RACE reads through MiXCR, listing each CDR3 protein once. The repertoire holds 200,000 to 250,000 distinct CDR3 sequences, with 7.5% as singletons. The sample was also linked to a second study, of yellow fever vaccine responses in identical twins.

Sequenced material: memory (CD45RO+) T cells sorted from blood. These TCRs come from a woman younger than 35 in good health.

This clonotype has a count of ten or more. V usage is TRBV7-2 and J usage is TRBJ2-7; 8 nucleotides match TRBD2. Germline values: CDR1 SGHTA, CDR2 FQGNSA. This CDR3 has 14 residues. V was clipped by 5 bases and J by 2 bases; unmatched bases: 5. CDR3 sequence: CASSGSGKAYEQYF. In DNA, the CDR3 is TGTGCCAGCAGCGGTAGCGGGAAAGCCTACGAGCAGTACTTC.

This clonotype was seen a few times. The rearrangement uses TRBV6-5 and TRBJ1-1; no clear D gene. The CDR3 spans 15 residues. The germline V gene has CDR1 MNHEY and CDR2 SVGAGI. V lost 3 bases and J lost 0, with 11 bases in between. The CDR3 here is CASSYRVGLNTEAFF. CDR3 bases: TGTGCCAGCAGTTATAGGGTGGGCTTGAACACTGAAGCTTTCTTT.

The rearrangement links TRBV6-2 or TRBV6-3 to TRBJ1-2, with TRBD1 matching 10 bases. Germline V gene data show CDR1 as MNHEY and CDR2 as SVGEGT. V shed 4 bases and J 8 bases; nucleotides not matched to a gene: 16. The CDR3 has 17 amino acids. The CDR3: CASSLSGTGVAENGYTF. The CDR3 nucleotides are TGTGCCAGCAGTTTGTCCGGGACAGGGGTCGCGGAGAACGGCTACACCTTC.

The chain links TRBV29-1 to TRBJ2-2, with 7 bases lining up with TRBD1. Germline CDR1 and CDR2: SQVTM and ANQGSEA. J lost 9 bases, V lost 7 bases, and 14 bases had no gene match. The CDR3 loop spans 14 amino acids. The CDR3 sequence is CSASGQDLGRELFF. CDR3 sequence (DNA): TGCAGCGCCTCTGGACAGGACCTGGGCCGGGAGCTGTTTTTT.

The J gene is TRBJ1-1, the V gene TRBV4-1; 9 bases fit TRBD1. Germline loops: CDR1 MGHRA, CDR2 YSYEKL. The trim removed 0 bases at V and 3 bases at J, leaving 2 bases unmatched. The CDR3 has 15 residues. The CDR3 nucleotides are TGCGCCAGCAGCCAAGAGGACAGGGGATACACTGAAGCTTTCTTT. Translating gives CASSQEDRGYTEAFF.

This clonotype was observed at least ten times. V usage is TRBV3-1 and J usage is TRBJ2-3, with 8 bases matching TRBD1. The junction had 2 bases not matched to a gene; V was cut back by 0 bases and J by 3 bases. The CDR3 covers 15 residues. The germline V gene encodes CDR1 LGHDT and CDR2 YNNKEL (reference sequence). CDR3 in amino acids: CASSQEYRGTDTQYF. CDR3 coding DNA: TGTGCCAGCAGCCAAGAATACAGGGGGACAGATACGCAGTATTTT.

This sequence joins TRBV7-9 and TRBJ2-1; D may correspond to TRBD1 or TRBD2 (5 bases each). Germline lookup yields CDR1 SEHNR and CDR2 FQNEAQ (reference sequence). The CDR3 totals 14 residues. V lost 3 bases and J 7 bases, leaving 13 bases between the germline ends. CDR3 sequence reads: CASSFEGKRNEQFF. In nucleotides, the CDR3 is TGTGCCAGCAGCTTCGAGGGGAAGAGGAATGAGCAGTTCTTC.

This clonotype was counted at least ten times. The chain couples TRBV11-2 to TRBJ2-7; 7 bases map to TRBD1. The J segment lost 3 bases and the V segment lost 1 base, leaving 6 bases of the junction unmatched. CDR1 and CDR2 (germline): SGHAT, FQNNGV. CDR3 length equals 15 residues. CDR3 sequence: CASSLGQGGDYEQYF. Here the CDR3 DNA reads TGTGCCAGCAGCTTAGGACAGGGTGGGGACTACGAGCAGTACTTC. The variable domain in full, completed from reference TRBV11-2 and TRBJ2-7, reads EAGVAQSPRYKIIEKRQSVAFWCNPISGHATLYWYQQILGQGPKLLIQFQNNGVVDDSQLPKDRFSAERLKGVDSTLKIQPAKLEDSAVYLCASSLGQGGDYEQYFGPGTRLTVT.